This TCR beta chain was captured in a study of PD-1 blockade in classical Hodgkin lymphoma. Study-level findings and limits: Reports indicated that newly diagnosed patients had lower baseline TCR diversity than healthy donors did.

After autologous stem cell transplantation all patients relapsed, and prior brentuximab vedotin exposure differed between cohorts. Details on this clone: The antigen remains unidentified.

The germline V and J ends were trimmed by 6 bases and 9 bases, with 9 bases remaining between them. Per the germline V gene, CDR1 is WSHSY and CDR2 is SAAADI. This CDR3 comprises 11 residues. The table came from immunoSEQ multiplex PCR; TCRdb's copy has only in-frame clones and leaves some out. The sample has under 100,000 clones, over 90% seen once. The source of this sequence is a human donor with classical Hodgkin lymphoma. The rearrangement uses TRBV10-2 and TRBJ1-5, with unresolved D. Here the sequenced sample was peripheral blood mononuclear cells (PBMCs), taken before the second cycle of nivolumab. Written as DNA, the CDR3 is TGCGCCAGCAGGTCATCGGGGCCCCAGCATTTT. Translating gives CASRSSGPQHF.